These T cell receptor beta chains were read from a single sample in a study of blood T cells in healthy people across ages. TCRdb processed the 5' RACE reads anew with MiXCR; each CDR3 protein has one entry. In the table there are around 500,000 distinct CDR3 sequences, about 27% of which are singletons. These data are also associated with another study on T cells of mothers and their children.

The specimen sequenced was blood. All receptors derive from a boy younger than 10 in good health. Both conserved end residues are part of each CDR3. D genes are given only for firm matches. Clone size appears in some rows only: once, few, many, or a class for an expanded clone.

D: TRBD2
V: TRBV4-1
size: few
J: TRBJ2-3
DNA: TGCGCCAGCAGACTAGCGGGGGGGCAGAGGACAGATACGCAGTATTTT
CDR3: CASRLAGGQRTDTQYF

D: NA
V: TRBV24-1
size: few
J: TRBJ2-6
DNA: TGTGCCACCGGTCTTCTGTCACAGCCCGGCAACGTCCTGACTTTC
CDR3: CATGLLSQPGNVLTF

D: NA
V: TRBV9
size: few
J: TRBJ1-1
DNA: TGTGCCAGCAGCCCTCAGGCAGGGACGGGCATGGCATACACTGAAGCTTTCTTT
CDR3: CASSPQAGTGMAYTEAFF

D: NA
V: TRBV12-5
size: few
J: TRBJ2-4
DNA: TGTGCTAGTGGTTTTGCCTCACAATTAGCCAAAAACATTCAGTACTTC
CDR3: CASGFASQLAKNIQYF

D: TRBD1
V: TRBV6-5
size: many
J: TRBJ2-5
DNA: TGTGCCAGCAGCCCTGACAGGGACCAAGAGACCCAGTACTTC
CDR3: CASSPDRDQETQYF

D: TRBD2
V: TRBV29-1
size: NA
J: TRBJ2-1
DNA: TGCAGCGTAGCCGGGACTAGCGGGAGTTATGAGCAGTTCTTC
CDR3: CSVAGTSGSYEQFF

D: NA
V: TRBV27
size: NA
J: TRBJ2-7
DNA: TGTGCCAGCAGGTCCGGGGTGGAGGACTACGAGCAGTACTTC
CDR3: CASRSGVEDYEQYF

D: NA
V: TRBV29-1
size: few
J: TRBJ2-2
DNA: TGCAGCGTTGCGACAGTCACCGGGGAGCTGTTTTTT
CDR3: CSVATVTGELFF

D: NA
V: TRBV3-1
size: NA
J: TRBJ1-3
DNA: TGTGCCAGCAGCCAAGACCGGTACTCTGGAAACACCATACATTTT
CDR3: CASSQDRYSGNTIHF

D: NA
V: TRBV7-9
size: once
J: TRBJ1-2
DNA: TGTGCCAGCAGCTTAGTGTCGACTAACTATGGCTACACCTTC
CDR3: CASSLVSTNYGYTF

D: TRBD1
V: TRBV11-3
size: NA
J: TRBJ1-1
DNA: TGTGCCAGCAGCTCAATCAACGGGACAGGGCAAGCTTCCTTT
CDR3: CASSSINGTGQASF

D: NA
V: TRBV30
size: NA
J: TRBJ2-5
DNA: TGTGCCTGGACTGGTAGGGAGACCCAGTACTTC
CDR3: CAWTGRETQYF

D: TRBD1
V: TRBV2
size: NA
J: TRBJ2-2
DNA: TGTGCCAGCAGTCTCCGACAGGGTGACGGGGAGCTGTTTTTT
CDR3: CASSLRQGDGELFF

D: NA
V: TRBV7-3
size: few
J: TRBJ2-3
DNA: TGTGCCAGCAGCTCATCCCCCCGGGGCTTCGATACGCAGTATTTT
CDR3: CASSSSPRGFDTQYF

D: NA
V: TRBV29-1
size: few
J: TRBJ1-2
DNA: TGCAGCGCAGGCGAACTAGGACAGCCCTATGGCTACACCTTC
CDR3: CSAGELGQPYGYTF

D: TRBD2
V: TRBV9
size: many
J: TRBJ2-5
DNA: TGTGCCAGCAGCGGGACTAGCGGAGAAGAGACCCAGTACTTC
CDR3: CASSGTSGEETQYF

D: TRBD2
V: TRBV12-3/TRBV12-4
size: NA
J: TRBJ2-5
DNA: TGTGCCAGCAGTCTCGGGACTAGCGGGAGAGGAGGCCAAGAGACCCAGTACTTC
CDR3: CASSLGTSGRGGQETQYF

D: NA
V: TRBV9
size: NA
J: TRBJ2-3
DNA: TGTGCCAGCAGCGTAGGAGCAACGCAGTATTTT
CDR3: CASSVGATQYF

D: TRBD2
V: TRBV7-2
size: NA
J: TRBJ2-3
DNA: TGTGCCAGCAGTACTAGCGGAGGCTCAGATACGCAGTATTTT
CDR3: CASSTSGGSDTQYF

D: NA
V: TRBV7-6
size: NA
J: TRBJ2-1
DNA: TGTGCCAGCAGCAACGGACTTAGCTCCTACAATGAGCAGTTCTTC
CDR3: CASSNGLSSYNEQFF

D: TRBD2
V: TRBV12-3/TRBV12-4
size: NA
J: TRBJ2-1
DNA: TGTGCCAGCAGTAGGACTAGTTCCTACAATGAGCAGTTCTTC
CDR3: CASSRTSSYNEQFF

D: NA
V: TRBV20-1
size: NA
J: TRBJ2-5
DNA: TGCAGTGCCAGGACTCTCCAGTCCCAGTACTTC
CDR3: CSARTLQSQYF

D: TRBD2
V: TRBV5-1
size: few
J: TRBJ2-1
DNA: TGCGCCAGCAACCCCCGGACTAGCGGGAGTTTGTTATCGAATGAGCAGTTCTTC
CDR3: CASNPRTSGSLLSNEQFF

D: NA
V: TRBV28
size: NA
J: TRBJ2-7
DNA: TGTGCCAGCAGAACCGGGATTCCGAGCTCCTACGAGCAGTACTTC
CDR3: CASRTGIPSSYEQYF

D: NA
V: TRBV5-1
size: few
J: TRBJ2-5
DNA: TGCGTCAGCAGCGAAACCCGGGGCAGTGCAGGAATGGGGACCCAGTACTTC
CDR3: CVSSETRGSAGMGTQYF

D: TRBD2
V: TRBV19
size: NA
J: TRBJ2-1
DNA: TGTGCCAGTAGTACGACTAGCGGGAGGGCTAATGAGCAGTTCTTC
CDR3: CASSTTSGRANEQFF

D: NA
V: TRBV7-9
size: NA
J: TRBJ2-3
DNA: TGTGCCAGCAGCTTTACTAGCACAGATAGGCAGTATTTT
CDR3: CASSFTSTDRQYF